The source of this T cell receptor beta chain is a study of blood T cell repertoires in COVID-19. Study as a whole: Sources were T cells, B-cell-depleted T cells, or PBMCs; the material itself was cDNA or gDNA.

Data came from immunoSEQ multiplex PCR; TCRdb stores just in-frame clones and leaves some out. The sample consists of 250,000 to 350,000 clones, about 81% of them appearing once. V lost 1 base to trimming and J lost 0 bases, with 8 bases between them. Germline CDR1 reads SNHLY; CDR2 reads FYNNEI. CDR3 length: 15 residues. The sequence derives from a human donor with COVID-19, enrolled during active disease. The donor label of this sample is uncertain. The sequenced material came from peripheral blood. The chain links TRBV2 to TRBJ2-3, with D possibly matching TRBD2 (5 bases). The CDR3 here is CASSEGLSSTDTQYF. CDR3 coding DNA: TGTGCCAGCAGTGAAGGACTATCTAGCACAGATACGCAGTATTTT. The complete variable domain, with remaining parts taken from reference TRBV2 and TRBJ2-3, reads EPEVTQTPSHQVTQMGQEVILRCVPISNHLYFYWYRQILGQKVEFLVSFYNNEISEKSEIFDDQFSVERPDGSNFTLKIRSTKLEDSAMYFCASSEGLSSTDTQYFGPGTRLTVL.